This TCR beta chain was recorded in a study of cytomegalovirus exposure and HLA in healthy donors. This CDR3 region has 16 residues. The V and J ends lost 5 bases and 2 bases, in that order; junction bases with no gene match: 7. Germline V gene lookup returns CDR1 LNHDA and CDR2 SQIVND (reference sequence). The PCR made use of 60 Vbeta and 13 Jbeta primers. Sequencing was performed with immunoSEQ multiplex PCR; in TCRdb, only in-frame clones are kept and a portion is missing. Among some 100,000 clones listed, 81% were seen once. This clone is a singleton in its sample. The antigen is not known. Study results and limitations: It was reported in a later analysis that an Asian-associated ancestry cluster showed fewer N-insertions than the approximately 700-donor mean.

The sequenced sample consisted of PBMCs. This chain links TRBV19 with TRBJ2-1; 9 bases are shared with TRBD2. The sequence was obtained from a girl aged 2-10 years in good health and CMV-seropositive. CDR3 residues: CASSDLRGRAYNEQFF. In DNA form, the CDR3 reads TGTGCCAGTAGTGACCTCCGCGGGAGGGCCTACAATGAGCAGTTCTTC.